This T cell receptor (beta chain) was obtained from a study of blood T cell repertoires in COVID-19. For the study at large: Sample material is recorded as cDNA or gDNA derived from T cells, B-cell-depleted T cells, or PBMCs.

V gave up 1 base and J gave up 3 bases; unmatched junction bases: 3. Germline lookup yields CDR1 LGHDT and CDR2 YNNKEL (reference sequence). The length of the CDR3 is 14 residues. Per the original methods: Nucleated cell number was recorded as an estimate derived from reference gene primer amplification. The table came from immunoSEQ multiplex PCR; TCRdb's copy has only in-frame clones and leaves some out. The V and J calls and clone size are taken from that table; D and trimming were inferred from the DNA. The sample yields about 140,000 clones, about 90% seen once. The chain links TRBV3-1 (or the pseudogene TRBV3-2) to TRBJ2-7; 7 positions match TRBD2. The specimen sequenced was peripheral blood. The sequence derives from a woman aged 55-69 years with acute or convalescent COVID-19. CDR3 protein: CASSQAGGRYEQYF. In DNA, the CDR3 is TGTGCCAGCAGCCAAGCGGGAGGCCGCTACGAGCAGTACTTC.